Here is one TCR beta chain with its context. This specimen belongs to a study of technical replicates of blood from a handful of donors. The repertoire was sequenced with immunoSEQ multiplex PCR; TCRdb's copy has only in-frame clones and lacks some. The table shows approximately 76,000 clones, with about 86% occurring only once. The CDR3 covers 15 residues. The junction had 7 bases not matched to a gene; V was cut back by 3 bases and J by 6 bases. The germline V gene encodes CDR1 KGHSH and CDR2 LQKENI. Material: PBMCs. The J gene is TRBJ2-1, the V gene TRBV18; 8 bases fit TRBD2. The sequence derives from a human donor in good health. Some clones in this sample may be carry-over from other donors' samples. CDR3 in amino acids: CASSPVSGGGNEQFF. The CDR3 DNA reads as TGTGCCAGCTCACCCGTCAGCGGGGGTGGCAATGAGCAGTTCTTC.